This T cell receptor beta chain was profiled in a study of blood T cell repertoires in COVID-19. Study summary: The United States, Italy and Spain provided the acute and convalescent COVID-19 samples.

The V end lost 1 base, the J end lost 0 bases, and 13 bases lay between the germline ends. CDR3 length equals 17 residues. Germline loops: CDR1 SGHDN, CDR2 FVKESK. Recovered status in Cohort 3 required two negative PCRs, clearance, or symptom resolution. Original data processing: Reference gene primers were amplified, and this amplification served to estimate nucleated cell counts. TCRdb's copy holds only in-frame clones and misses some; the assay was immunoSEQ multiplex PCR. From that table come the V and J calls and clone size; the DNA was used to work out D and trimming. The sample holds 180,000 or so clones, approximately 85% seen once.

The sample taken for sequencing was PBMCs or T cells enriched from blood (not recorded which). V is TRBV14 and J is TRBJ2-4; no clear D. The receptor comes from a man in his forties who had recovered from COVID-19. In DNA form, the CDR3 reads TGTGCCAGCAGCCAAGTTTCTGGAGTGCTAGCCAAAAACATTCAGTACTTC. The encoded protein is CASSQVSGVLAKNIQYF.